The clone carrying this TCR beta chain was seen at least ten times. Its antigen is undetermined. TCR beta CDR3 was amplified by multiplex PCR using 32 V and 13 J primers. TCRdb reprocessed the multiplex PCR reads via MiXCR and lists one record per CDR3 protein. The profile shows a few thousand distinct CDR3 sequences, about 17% of them singletons. The sample originates from a study of immune heterogeneity within non-small cell lung tumors. On the study more broadly: There were a handful of squamous cell carcinomas, roughly 10 non-squamous carcinomas and 1 tumor not otherwise specified.

Notes on the study in general: Between one patient and another, high-frequency T-cell receptor beta clonotypes were largely distinct.

Germline V gene sequence: CDR1 MGHDK, CDR2 SYGVNS. The CDR3 is 15 residues long. With 1 base removed from V and 0 bases from J, the gap between germline ends came to 8 bases. Bulk tumor genomic DNA (around 660 ng per sample) served as template. Primary tumors were biopsied several times each, far apart, intraoperatively. Enrolled patients presented with newly diagnosed, previously untreated non-small cell lung cancer and underwent curative surgery. V usage is TRBV25-1 and J usage is TRBJ2-3; D is unresolved. The sequenced material came from lung tumor tissue. This receptor was identified in a man aged 40-55 years with non-small cell lung cancer. CDR3 sequence (DNA): TGTGCCAGCAGTGAATCTTTGGGCAGCACAGATACGCAGTATTTT. Residues: CASSESLGSTDTQYF. The full variable domain, in which reference TRBV25-1 and TRBJ2-3 provide the parts outside the CDR3, is EADIYQTPRYLVIGTGKKITLECSQTMGHDKMYWYQQDPGMELHLIHYSYGVNSTEKGDLSSESTVSRIRTEHFPLTLESARPSHTSQYLCASSESLGSTDTQYFGPGTRLTVL.